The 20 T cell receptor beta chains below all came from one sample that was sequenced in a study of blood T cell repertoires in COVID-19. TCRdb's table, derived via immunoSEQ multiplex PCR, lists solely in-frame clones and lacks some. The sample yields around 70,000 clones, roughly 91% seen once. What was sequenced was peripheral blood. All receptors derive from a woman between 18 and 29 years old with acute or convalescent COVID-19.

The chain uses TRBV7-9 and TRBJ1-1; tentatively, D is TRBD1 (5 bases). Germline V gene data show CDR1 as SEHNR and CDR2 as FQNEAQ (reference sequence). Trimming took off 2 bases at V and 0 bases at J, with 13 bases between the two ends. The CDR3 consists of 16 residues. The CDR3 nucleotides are TGTGCCAGCAGCTTAACGCAGGGTTGGATGAACACTGAAGCTTTCTTT. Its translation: CASSLTQGWMNTEAFF.

The chain's CDR3 is CASSVASSGPYEQYF. The DNA of the CDR3 is TGTGCCAGCAGCGTAGCCTCTAGCGGGCCCTACGAGCAGTACTTC. This chain uses TRBV11-2 with TRBJ2-7; TRBD2 matches at 8 bases. The ends lost 5 bases at V and 2 bases at J; junction bases unmatched: 8. The germline gives CDR1 SGHAT, CDR2 FQNNGV. This CDR3 has 15 residues.

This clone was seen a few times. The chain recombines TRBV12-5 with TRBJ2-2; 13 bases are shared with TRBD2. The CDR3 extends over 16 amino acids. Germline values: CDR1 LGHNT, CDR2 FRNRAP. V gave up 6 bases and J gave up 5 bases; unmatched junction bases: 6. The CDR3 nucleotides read TGTGCTAGTGGCCTAGGACTAGCGGGAGTGACCGGGGAGCTGTTTTTT. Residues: CASGLGLAGVTGELFF.

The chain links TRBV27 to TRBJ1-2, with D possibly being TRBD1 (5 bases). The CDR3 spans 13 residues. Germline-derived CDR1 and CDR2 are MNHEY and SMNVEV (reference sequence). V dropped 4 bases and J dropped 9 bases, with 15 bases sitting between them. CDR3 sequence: CASSSAGIRRYTF. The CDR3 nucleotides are TGTGCCAGCAGTTCGGCAGGGATTCGGCGCTACACCTTC.

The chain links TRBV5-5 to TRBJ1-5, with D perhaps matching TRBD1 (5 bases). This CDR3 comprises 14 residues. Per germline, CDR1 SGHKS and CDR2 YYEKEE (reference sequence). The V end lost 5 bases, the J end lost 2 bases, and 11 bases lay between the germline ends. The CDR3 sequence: CASSPGSGNQPQHF. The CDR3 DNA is TGTGCCAGCAGTCCAGGGTCGGGCAATCAGCCCCAGCATTTT.

The CDR3, as DNA: TGTGCCAGCAGTTATGGGCCGTTAGCGGGAGAAGGCGATGAGCAGTTCTTC. This codes for CASSYGPLAGEGDEQFF. V and J are TRBV6-2 or TRBV6-3 and TRBJ2-1, with 9 bases that match TRBD2. The ends lost 3 bases at V and 8 bases at J; junction bases unmatched: 14. Germline values: CDR1 MNHEY, CDR2 SVGEGT. The CDR3 is 17 amino acids.

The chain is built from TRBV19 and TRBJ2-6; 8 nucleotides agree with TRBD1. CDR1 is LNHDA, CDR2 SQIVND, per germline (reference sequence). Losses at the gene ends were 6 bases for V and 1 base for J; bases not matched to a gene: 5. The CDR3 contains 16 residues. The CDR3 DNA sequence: TGTGCCAGTAGAGACAGGGGATTGTCTGGGGCCAACGTCCTGACTTTC. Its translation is CASRDRGLSGANVLTF.

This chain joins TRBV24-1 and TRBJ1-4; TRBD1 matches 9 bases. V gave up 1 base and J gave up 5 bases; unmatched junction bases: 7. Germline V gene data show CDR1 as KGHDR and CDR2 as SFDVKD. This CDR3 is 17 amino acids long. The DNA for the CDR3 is TGTGCCACCAGTGATTTAACCCCCGGGACAGGGAATGAAAAACTGTTTTTT. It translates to CATSDLTPGTGNEKLFF.

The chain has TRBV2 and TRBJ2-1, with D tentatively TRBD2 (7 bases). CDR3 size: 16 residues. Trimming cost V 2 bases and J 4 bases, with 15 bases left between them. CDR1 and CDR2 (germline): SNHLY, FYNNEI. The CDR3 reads CASSEMGGGVYNEQFF. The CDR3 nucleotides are TGTGCCAGCAGTGAAATGGGGGGGGGCGTTTACAATGAGCAGTTCTTC.

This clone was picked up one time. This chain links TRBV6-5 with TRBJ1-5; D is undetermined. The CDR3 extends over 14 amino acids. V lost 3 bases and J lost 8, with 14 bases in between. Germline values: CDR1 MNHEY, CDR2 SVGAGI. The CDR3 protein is CASSYFTQAEPQHF. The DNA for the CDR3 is TGTGCCAGCAGTTATTTTACTCAGGCCGAGCCCCAGCATTTT.

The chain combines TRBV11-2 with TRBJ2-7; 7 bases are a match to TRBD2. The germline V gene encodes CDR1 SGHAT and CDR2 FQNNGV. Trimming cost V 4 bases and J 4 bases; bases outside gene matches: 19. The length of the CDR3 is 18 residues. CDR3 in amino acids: CASSYNMARLAETYEQYF. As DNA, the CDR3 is TGTGCCAGCAGCTACAACATGGCGAGGCTAGCGGAGACGTACGAGCAGTACTTC.

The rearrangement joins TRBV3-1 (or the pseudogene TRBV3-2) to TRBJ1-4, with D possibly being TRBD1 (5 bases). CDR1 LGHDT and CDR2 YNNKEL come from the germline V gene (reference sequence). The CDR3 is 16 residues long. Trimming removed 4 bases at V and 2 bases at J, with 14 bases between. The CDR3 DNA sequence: TGTGCCAGCAGCCCTGGCCGGGGGAATACTAATGAAAAACTGTTTTTT. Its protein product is CASSPGRGNTNEKLFF.

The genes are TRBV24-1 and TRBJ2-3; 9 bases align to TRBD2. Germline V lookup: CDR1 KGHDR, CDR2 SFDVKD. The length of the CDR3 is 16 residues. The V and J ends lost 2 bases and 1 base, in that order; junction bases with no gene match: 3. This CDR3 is CATSDYSGGRTDTQYF. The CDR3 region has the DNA TGTGCCACCAGTGATTATAGCGGGGGACGCACAGATACGCAGTATTTT.

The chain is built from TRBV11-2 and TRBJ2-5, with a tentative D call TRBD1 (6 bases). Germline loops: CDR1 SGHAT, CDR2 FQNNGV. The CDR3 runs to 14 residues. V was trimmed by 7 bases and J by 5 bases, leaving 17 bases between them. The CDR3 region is CASNQGLGSETQYF. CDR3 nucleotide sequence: TGTGCCAGCAACCAGGGGTTGGGGTCCGAGACCCAGTACTTC.

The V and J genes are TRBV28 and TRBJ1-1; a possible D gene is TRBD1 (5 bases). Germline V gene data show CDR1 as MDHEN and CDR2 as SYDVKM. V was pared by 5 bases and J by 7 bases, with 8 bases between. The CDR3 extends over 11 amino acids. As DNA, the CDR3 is TGTGCCAGCAGTCGAGACAGTGAAGCTTTCTTT. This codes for CASSRDSEAFF.

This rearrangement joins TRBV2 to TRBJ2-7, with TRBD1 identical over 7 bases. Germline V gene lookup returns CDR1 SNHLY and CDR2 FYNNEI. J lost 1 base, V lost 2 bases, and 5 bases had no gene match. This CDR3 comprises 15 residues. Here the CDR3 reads CASSESGTVSYEQYF. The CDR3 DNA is TGTGCCAGCAGTGAATCCGGGACAGTTTCCTACGAGCAGTACTTC.

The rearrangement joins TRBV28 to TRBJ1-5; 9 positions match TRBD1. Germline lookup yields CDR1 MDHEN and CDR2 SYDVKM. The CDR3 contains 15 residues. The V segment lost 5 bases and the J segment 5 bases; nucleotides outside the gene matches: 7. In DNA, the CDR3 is TGTGCCAGCAGTCAACAGGGGGCCCTACATCAGCCCCAGCATTTT. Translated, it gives CASSQQGALHQPQHF.

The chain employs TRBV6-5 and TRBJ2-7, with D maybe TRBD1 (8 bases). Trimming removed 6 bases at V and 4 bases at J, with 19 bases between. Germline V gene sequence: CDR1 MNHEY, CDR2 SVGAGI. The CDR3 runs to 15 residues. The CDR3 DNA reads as TGTGCCAGCAGGGGAGGGACAGGAGGTTTTTACGAGCAGTACTTC. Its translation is CASRGGTGGFYEQYF.

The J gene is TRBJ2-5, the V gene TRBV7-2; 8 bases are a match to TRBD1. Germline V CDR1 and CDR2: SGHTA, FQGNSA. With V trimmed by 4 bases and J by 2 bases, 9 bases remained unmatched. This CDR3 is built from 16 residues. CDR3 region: CASSSSDRGRQETQYF. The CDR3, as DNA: TGTGCCAGCAGCTCCTCCGACAGGGGTCGGCAAGAGACCCAGTACTTC.

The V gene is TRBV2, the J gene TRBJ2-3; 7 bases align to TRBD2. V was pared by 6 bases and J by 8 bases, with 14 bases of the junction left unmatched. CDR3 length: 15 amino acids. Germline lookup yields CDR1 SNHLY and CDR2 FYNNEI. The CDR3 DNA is TGTGCCAGCAGCGAGACCGGGCGGGAGCAGGGTACGCAGTATTTT. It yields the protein CASSETGREQGTQYF.